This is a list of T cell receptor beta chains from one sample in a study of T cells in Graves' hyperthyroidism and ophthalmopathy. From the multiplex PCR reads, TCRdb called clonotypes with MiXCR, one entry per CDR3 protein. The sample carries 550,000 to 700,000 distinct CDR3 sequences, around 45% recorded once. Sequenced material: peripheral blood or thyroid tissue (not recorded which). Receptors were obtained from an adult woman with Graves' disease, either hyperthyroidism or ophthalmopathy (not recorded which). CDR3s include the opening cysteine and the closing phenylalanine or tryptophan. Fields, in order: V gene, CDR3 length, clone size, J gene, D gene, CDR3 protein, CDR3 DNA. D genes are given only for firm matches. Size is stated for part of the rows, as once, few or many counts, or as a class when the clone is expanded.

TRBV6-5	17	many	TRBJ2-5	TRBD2	CASSRGTSGRAVETQYF	TGTGCCAGCAGTCGCGGGACTAGCGGGAGGGCCGTGGAGACCCAGTACTTC
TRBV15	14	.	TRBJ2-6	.	CATSRRGGANVLTF	TGTGCCACCAGCAGGAGGGGGGGGGCCAACGTCCTGACTTTC
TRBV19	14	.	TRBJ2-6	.	CASSIDTGANVLTF	TGTGCCAGTAGTATAGACACAGGGGCCAACGTCCTGACTTTC
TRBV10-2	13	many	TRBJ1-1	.	CASSERPATEAFF	TGCGCCAGCAGTGAGCGTCCGGCCACTGAAGCTTTCTTT
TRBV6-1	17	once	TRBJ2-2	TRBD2	CASSPSREGPNTGELFF	TGTGCCAGCAGTCCCTCACGGGAGGGCCCGAACACCGGGGAGCTGTTTTTT
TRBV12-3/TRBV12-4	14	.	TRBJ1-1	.	CASSSPRGVGPAFF	TGTGCCAGCAGTTCCCCACGGGGAGTAGGGCCAGCTTTCTTT
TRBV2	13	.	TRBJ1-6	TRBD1	CASSESGGAPLHF	TGTGCCAGCAGTGAGTCAGGGGGGGCACCCCTCCACTTT
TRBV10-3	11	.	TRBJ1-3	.	CAIGGANTIYF	TGTGCCATCGGGGGGGCAAACACCATATATTTT
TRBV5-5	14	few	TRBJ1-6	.	CASSAGPYNSPLHF	TGTGCCAGCAGTGCGGGACCCTATAATTCACCCCTCCACTTT
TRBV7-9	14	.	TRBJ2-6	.	CATQILTGANVLTF	TGTGCCACCCAAATCCTAACTGGGGCCAACGTCCTGACTTTC
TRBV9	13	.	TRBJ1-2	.	CASSGRQLYGYTF	TGTGCCAGCAGCGGGCGACAGCTCTATGGCTACACCTTC
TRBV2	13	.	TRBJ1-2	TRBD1	CASSHDRASGYTF	TGTGCCAGCAGCCACGACAGGGCAAGTGGCTACACCTTC
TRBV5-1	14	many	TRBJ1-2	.	CASSLSGDPRDYTF	TGCGCCAGCAGCTTGTCGGGGGACCCCCGGGACTACACCTTC
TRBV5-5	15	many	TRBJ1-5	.	CASSLFGTNNQPQHF	TGTGCCAGCAGCTTGTTCGGAACCAACAATCAGCCCCAGCATTTT
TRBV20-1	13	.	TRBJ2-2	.	CSAPDTPGGELFF	TGCAGTGCTCCCGACACACCAGGGGGGGAGCTGTTTTTT
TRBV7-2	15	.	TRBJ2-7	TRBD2	CASSPSASGMGEQYF	TGTGCCAGCAGCCCGTCAGCTAGCGGAATGGGGGAGCAGTACTTC
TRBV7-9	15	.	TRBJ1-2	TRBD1	CASSPPGQGKRGYTF	TGTGCCAGCAGTCCACCGGGACAGGGGAAAAGGGGCTACACCTTC